The rows below give T cell receptor beta chains drawn from one sample of a study of blood T cells in healthy people across ages. TCRdb ran MiXCR on the 5' RACE reads and lists one entry per CDR3 protein. The table has some 900,000 distinct CDR3 sequences, around 28% seen once; the top ten hold 17%. The sequenced material came from blood. The receptor set was obtained from a woman older than 75 in good health. Both conserved end residues are trimmed from each CDR3. The order of the fields is V gene, J gene, CDR3 protein.

TRBV24-1	TRBJ2-7	ATSDSGGGRRVYTYNEQY
TRBV5-1	TRBJ2-5	ASSMELETQY
TRBV10-1	TRBJ2-7	ASSESSAYEQY
TRBV3-1	TRBJ1-6	ASSPRTGSSYNSPLH
TRBV7-2	TRBJ2-1	ASSLGGLNLNEQF
TRBV5-5	TRBJ1-5	ASSLFEQRNQPQH
TRBV12-3/TRBV12-4	TRBJ2-1	ASSLLGSPYNEQF
TRBV7-2	TRBJ1-2	ASSTTQAGTGIGYT
TRBV20-1	TRBJ1-2	SADPGVGYGYT
TRBV3-1	TRBJ1-1	ASSRQPRVTEAF
TRBV10-3	TRBJ2-1	AISETAGGPNEQF
TRBV6-5	TRBJ1-6	ASSYSKATFAGGLH
TRBV6-1	TRBJ2-2	ASTGLNTGELF
TRBV6-5	TRBJ1-6	ASRAQGRHH
TRBV2	TRBJ2-1	ASTLVNEQF
TRBV4-1	TRBJ2-7	ASSQDRGLYEQY
TRBV7-2	TRBJ2-7	ASNLIVLVHEQY
TRBV7-8	TRBJ1-1	ASSLVGPNTEAF
TRBV27	TRBJ2-5	ASWDNQETQY
TRBV6-5	TRBJ2-1	ASRDPTSSHNEQF
TRBV9	TRBJ2-1	ASSVAPSGGDNEQF
TRBV7-6	TRBJ1-2	ASSVARQGLDGYT
TRBV12-3/TRBV12-4	TRBJ2-3	ADSAGTFVTDTQY
TRBV29-1	TRBJ2-3	SVESSGRPSTDTQY
TRBV3-1	TRBJ2-1	ASRAGGISYNEQF
TRBV20-1	TRBJ2-2	SALDSGGAVAGELF
TRBV19	-	ASSIASGDEQY
TRBV20-1	TRBJ1-1	SATRTGTNTEAF
TRBV4-1	TRBJ2-1	ASSQLENEQF
TRBV20-1	TRBJ2-1	SARGRFGERGAYNEQF
TRBV9	TRBJ2-1	ASSVGGARWIYNEQF
TRBV18	TRBJ2-5	ASSPGLGQETQY
TRBV29-1	TRBJ2-7	SASGTGGIYEQY
TRBV3-1	TRBJ2-5	ASSQNSGEQY
TRBV6-2/TRBV6-3	TRBJ2-1	ASRTLGGYNEQF
TRBV30	TRBJ2-6	AWSVSQGGANVLT
TRBV6-2/TRBV6-3	TRBJ2-3	ASSYPMRTDTQY
TRBV6-6	TRBJ2-7	ASGGKGGYEQY
TRBV4-1	TRBJ2-1	ASSREGPYNEQF
TRBV7-2	TRBJ2-1	ASSQEIGPGRQF
TRBV24-1	TRBJ2-1	ATSGRQSYNEQF
TRBV6-1	TRBJ2-7	ASSPRAGQLRKLSYEQY
TRBV12-3/TRBV12-4	TRBJ2-1	ASSQLGGSYNEQF
TRBV6-6	TRBJ1-5	ASSSGQQPQH
TRBV12-3/TRBV12-4	TRBJ2-3	ASSLGTGRTDTQY